This is a list of T cell receptor beta chains from one sample in a study of OX40 agonist ivuxolimab in advanced cancers. The table came from immunoSEQ multiplex PCR; TCRdb's copy has only in-frame clones and leaves some out. The data contain around 66,000 clones, 85% of them singletons. The material was CD4+ or CD8+ T cells sorted from blood, obtained in a trial of the OX40 agonist ivuxolimab. These receptor sequences come from an adult with an advanced solid tumor such as melanoma, head and neck, liver or kidney cancer. CDR3s include the opening cysteine and the closing phenylalanine or tryptophan. The D gene is left open where the match is weak. A row's size may be missing; if present it is once, few, many or a size class.

>TRBJ1-6|.|.|TRBV5-1
TGCGCCAGCAGCTTGAAGACAGCGAGTAATTCACCCCTCCACTTT
CASSLKTASNSPLHF
>TRBJ1-3|.|.|TRBV18
TGTGCCAGCTCACCACAGGCGGGCAACACCATATATTTT
CASSPQAGNTIYF
>TRBJ2-3|.|.|TRBV27
TGTGCCAGCAGTTTGGACTTTAGCACAGATACGCAGTATTTT
CASSLDFSTDTQYF
>TRBJ2-5|.|few|TRBV7-2
TGTGCCAGCAGCTTACGTCCGGGGTATGGGTTGGAGACCCAGTACTTC
CASSLRPGYGLETQYF
>TRBJ2-7|.|.|TRBV7-6
TGTGCCAGCAGCCGAGGAGGGCAGACCTACGAGCAGTACTTC
CASSRGGQTYEQYF
>TRBJ1-1|.|.|TRBV27
TGTGCCAGCAGTAGTGACAGATCGAACACTGAAGCTTTCTTT
CASSSDRSNTEAFF
>TRBJ1-4|.|.|TRBV7-9
TGTGCCAGCAGTCTGGTGGGGGGGAATGAAAAACTGTTTTTT
CASSLVGGNEKLFF
>TRBJ2-7|.|.|TRBV5-1
TGCGCCAGCAGCCCTGGCCTAAACAGGGAATCCTACGAGCAGTACTTC
CASSPGLNRESYEQYF
>TRBJ2-5|TRBD2|.|TRBV7-2
TGTGCCAGCAGCTTAAACGGGGGGGTGCGGGAGACCCAGTACTTC
CASSLNGGVRETQYF
>TRBJ2-3|TRBD2|once|TRBV5-1
TGCGCCAGCCAAGCGGGAGTAGATACGCAGTATTTT
CASQAGVDTQYF
>TRBJ2-3|.|.|TRBV9
TGTGCCAGCAGCGTAGGGATAGCGGGCACAGATACGCAGTATTTT
CASSVGIAGTDTQYF
>TRBJ2-1|TRBD1|.|TRBV7-6
TGTGCCAGCAGCTTTCGACAGGGCACCTACAATGAGCAGTTCTTC
CASSFRQGTYNEQFF
>TRBJ1-1|.|few|TRBV30
TGTGCCTGGAGTGCTCTCTTACAGGGAAGGACTGAAGCTTTCTTT
CAWSALLQGRTEAFF
>TRBJ1-2|.|.|TRBV19
TGTGCCAGTAGTATACTACAGGAAATTAACTATGGCTACACCTTC
CASSILQEINYGYTF
>TRBJ1-1|.|.|TRBV18
TGTGCCAGCTCCCCGGTGTACGAATACACTGAAGCTTTCTTT
CASSPVYEYTEAFF
>TRBJ2-5|.|.|TRBV29-1
TGCAGCGTTCATCAGGGGGAGACCCAGTACTTC
CSVHQGETQYF
>TRBJ2-3|TRBD1|.|TRBV19
TGTGCCAGTAGTATGGACAGGGTCCGCACAGATACGCAGTATTTT
CASSMDRVRTDTQYF
>TRBJ1-1|TRBD1|.|TRBV25-1
TGTGCCAGCAGGGATAACAGGGGGCGCGAAGCTTTCTTT
CASRDNRGREAFF
>TRBJ2-5|.|.|TRBV7-7
TGTGCCAGCAGCCCAAATACGGTAAAGACCCAGTACTTC
CASSPNTVKTQYF
>TRBJ1-3|.|.|TRBV19
TGTGCCAGTAGTGCTTCTGGAAACACCATATATTTT
CASSASGNTIYF
>TRBJ2-3|TRBD1|.|TRBV18
TGTGCCAGCTCACCCCTTCAGGGGGATCAGCAGTATTTT
CASSPLQGDQQYF
>TRBJ1-2|.|.|TRBV4-2
TGTGCCAGCAGCCCAAAAGACTTAAGGGAAGGAGGCTACACCTTC
CASSPKDLREGGYTF
>TRBJ1-1|TRBD1|.|TRBV2
TGTGCCAGTGACAGGGGGTCCGGTGAAGCTTTCTTT
CASDRGSGEAFF
>TRBJ2-3|TRBD2|.|TRBV5-8
TGTGCCAGCAGCTTGGTTCTTCAAGGACTAGCGGGGACAGATACGCAGTATTTT
CASSLVLQGLAGTDTQYF
>TRBJ1-4|.|.|TRBV5-1
TGCGCCAGCAGCTTGTCGCCAGGGAGGGGAGAAAAACTGTTTTTT
CASSLSPGRGEKLFF
>TRBJ2-7|.|.|TRBV9
TGTGCCAGCAGCGTAGGCGGATCCTACGAGCAGTACTTC
CASSVGGSYEQYF
>TRBJ1-5|TRBD1|.|TRBV2
TGTGCCAGCAGTAAGTCCGGGACAGGTTTCAATCAGCCCCAGCATTTT
CASSKSGTGFNQPQHF
>TRBJ1-3|.|.|TRBV7-9
TGTTCCCTCGGAAACTCTGGAAACACCATATATTTT
CSLGNSGNTIYF
>TRBJ1-1|TRBD1|.|TRBV25-1
TGTGCCAGCAGTGAAGCAGGGGGATCGAACACTGAAGCTTTCTTT
CASSEAGGSNTEAFF
>TRBJ2-6|.|.|TRBV27
TGTGCCAGCAGTTTTTGGGGTTCTGGGGCCAACGTCCTGACTTTC
CASSFWGSGANVLTF
>TRBJ2-7|.|.|TRBV6-5
TGTGCCAGCAGTTACCCAGGGTCCTACGAGCAGTACTTC
CASSYPGSYEQYF
>TRBJ1-6|.|.|TRBV5-6
TGTGCCAGCAGCTTGGTACAGGGTTGGTCACCCCTCCACTTT
CASSLVQGWSPLHF
>TRBJ2-7|TRBD1|.|TRBV2
TGTGCCAGCAGTGATGAGTGGGACAGGGGGCTTGGCGAGCAGTACTTC
CASSDEWDRGLGEQYF
>TRBJ1-3|TRBD1|.|TRBV5-1
TGCGCCAGCAGCTTGGGAGACAGGGGGCTGGGAAACACCATATATTTT
CASSLGDRGLGNTIYF
>TRBJ2-5|.|.|TRBV4-1
TGCGCCAGCAGCCGCATTAGGGCGGAGACCCAGTACTTC
CASSRIRAETQYF
>TRBJ2-7|.|.|TRBV5-1
TGCGCCAGCAGCCCATCCGGGACACTGCACGAGCAGTACTTC
CASSPSGTLHEQYF
>TRBJ2-5|.|.|TRBV4-1
TGCGCCAGCAGCCAAGGAAAAGTGGCAGAGACCCAGTACTTC
CASSQGKVAETQYF
>TRBJ1-3|.|.|TRBV19
TGTGCCAGTAGTATAGCAGGCGGATCCGGAAACACCATATATTTT
CASSIAGGSGNTIYF
>TRBJ2-5|.|.|TRBV9
TGTGCCAGCAGCTCCCTCAGGGAGGGGGCCCAGTACTTC
CASSSLREGAQYF
>TRBJ2-1|TRBD2|.|TRBV18
TGTGCCAGCTCACCCCCTAGCGGGGCCTACAATGAGCAGTTCTTC
CASSPPSGAYNEQFF
>TRBJ2-5|TRBD2|.|TRBV29-1
TGCAGCGTTGCCGGGACTAGAGCTCAAGAGACCCAGTACTTC
CSVAGTRAQETQYF
>TRBJ2-3|TRBD2|.|TRBV11-3
TGTGCCAGCAGCCCTAGCGGGAGCGAGACAGATACGCAGTATTTT
CASSPSGSETDTQYF
>TRBJ2-7|.|.|TRBV28
TGTGCCAGCAGTTCCTTCCCGACTAGTGGATACGAGCAGTACTTC
CASSSFPTSGYEQYF
>TRBJ1-1|.|.|TRBV30
TGTGCCGCTTCGAGGAACTCTGAAGCTTTCTTT
CAASRNSEAFF
>TRBJ2-7|TRBD1|.|TRBV28
TGTGCCAGCAGTTCGGACAGGGCGGACTACGAGCAGTACTTC
CASSSDRADYEQYF
>TRBJ2-7|.|.|TRBV28
TGTGCCAGCAGCCCCAACGGTTCGGGACCCCGCCCTCTCGAGCAGTACTTC
CASSPNGSGPRPLEQYF
>TRBJ1-1|.|.|TRBV11-3
TGTGCCAGCAGCTTAGGGCAGGGCAAGGCTGAAGCTTTCTTT
CASSLGQGKAEAFF
>TRBJ1-3|.|.|TRBV6-1
TGTGCCAGCAGTGAGCGAGGGGCGGAGTCCGTCTCTGGAAACACCATATATTTT
CASSERGAESVSGNTIYF
>TRBJ2-7|.|.|TRBV6-1
TGTGCCAGCAGTGCTCAAAGGGCAGCCCACTACGAGCAGTACTTC
CASSAQRAAHYEQYF
>TRBJ1-3|.|.|TRBV5-4
TGTGCCAGCAGCCATCAGGACTCTGGAAACACCATATATTTT
CASSHQDSGNTIYF